This TCR beta chain was captured in a study of blood T cell repertoires in COVID-19 (dated by TCRdb to about 2020). Study-level background: Samples covering the acute and convalescent phases of COVID-19 were provided by collaborators in the United States, Italy and Spain. Sample metadata almost always included a de-identified subject ID, COVID-19 status, age in years and sex. HLA class I and class II types, where available, came from metadata supplied by the sample provider rather than from assay-based typing. The material from the prospective study consisted of cDNA or gDNA derived from T cells, B-cell-depleted T cells, or PBMCs. Deeply sampled blood TCRbeta repertoires from subjects exposed to, actively infected with, or recovered from COVID-19 were included in the dataset. The repertoires were released in a freely available public database meant as a resource for research on the immune response to SARS-CoV-2. Samples were obtained from the ongoing ImmuneRACE study (first 160 participants) and from approximately 1,200 subjects provided by 6 global collaborators.

The immunoSEQ Assay, a bias-controlled multiplex PCR, was used to amplify TCRbeta CDR3 regions from genomic DNA. In the paper's pipeline: The number of nucleated cells in each sample was estimated from the amplification of reference gene primers within the assay. To quantify the absolute abundance of each unique TCRbeta CDR3 rearrangement, sequence reads were collapsed and filtered. For each sample, productive Simpson clonality was calculated as the square root of Simpson's diversity index across productive rearrangements. TCRdb mirrors the immuneACCESS table, restricted to in-frame sequences. Some clones are absent from its copies; in checked studies, under half trace to an unresolved V gene, and the reason for the others is unknown. V and J calls and clone size are those listed in that table; D and trimming were worked out from the DNA. This sample lists approximately 70,000 clones; 65% to 85% were detected once. Around 54% of the sample belongs to the ten largest clones.

In the prospective study, participants were 18 to 89 years old, resided in approximately 22 geographic areas of the United States, and were enrolled through a virtual design. To assign participants to cohorts, the prospective study relied on clinical history that participants themselves reported in a screening survey and a study questionnaire. Exposed participants had been in contact, within 2 weeks of entering the study, with a person who had a PCR-confirmed or clinician-diagnosed case of COVID-19. In the prospective study, whole blood, serum and a nasopharyngeal or oropharyngeal swab were collected from each participant by mobile phlebotomists. Participants in the prospective study had the option to provide additional blood draws and questionnaires over an approximately 2-month period. Before DNA extraction, prospective study blood samples were shipped either frozen or at room temperature. What the authors observed across the whole study: The quantity of clinical and demographic metadata differed by source and by participant and was supplied without curation.

Worth noting for this clone: Its target antigen remains unknown. No base quality values were provided; no much bigger clone lies one nucleotide off.

V is pruned by 6 bases and J by 4 bases, leaving 3 bases of the junction without a gene match. From the cysteine through the phenylalanine, the CDR3 covers 13 amino acids. The entry retains the CDR3 DNA only, 39 bases that are in frame from base 1. The germline V gene sets CDR1 to SGHTA and CDR2 to FQGNSA. The sequence was obtained from a woman aged 60-75 years who had been exposed to COVID-19. The sequenced material came from PBMCs or T cells enriched from blood (not recorded which). Rearrangement joined TRBV7-2 to TRBJ2-5, and 9 junction bases match TRBD2. The bases are TGTGCCAGCAGAGCGGGGGGTCTAGAGACCCAGTACTTC. Its product reads: CASRAGGLETQYF.